This T cell receptor (beta chain) derives from a study of memory CD4+ T cells and cytomegalovirus serostatus. Study results and caveats: Each of some 67 CMV-associated TCRbeta sequences occurred in one to five individuals.

About this clone: Its target is unknown.

The sort gate was single viable CD3+CD4+CD8-CD45RO+ cells for memory CD4+ T cells. Some clones are missing from TCRdb's copy, which holds only in-frame ones; the method was immunoSEQ multiplex PCR. The repertoire holds 45,000 or so clones, 79% seen once, with roughly 1.1% in the top ten. The CDR3 consists of 15 residues. V gave up 5 bases and J gave up 5 bases; unmatched junction bases: 5. Germline V gene lookup returns CDR1 LNHNV and CDR2 YYDKDF (reference sequence). The chain has TRBV15 and TRBJ2-1, with 11 positions matching TRBD2. The sequencing input was memory CD4+ T cells from blood. This TCR was recovered from an adult in good health and CMV-seronegative. For the CDR3, the DNA is TGTGCCACCAGCTGGGGACTAGCGGCGAACAATGAGCAGTTCTTC. It is translated as CATSWGLAANNEQFF.